These 4 T cell receptor beta chains were all obtained from the same sample, sequenced in a study of T cell changes during pregnancy in multiple sclerosis. The repertoire was sequenced with immunoSEQ multiplex PCR; TCRdb's copy has only in-frame clones and lacks some. The table includes some 27,000 clones, about 89% detected once. The sequencing here drew on CD8+ T cells from peripheral blood mononuclear cells, taken before pregnancy. The source is a female donor with multiple sclerosis, enrolled in a pregnancy study.

CDR3 in amino acids: CASSPNGVAGGPEQYF. The CDR3 DNA sequence: TGCGCCAGCAGCCCGAATGGGGTAGCGGGGGGGCCCGAGCAGTACTTC. V and J are TRBV5-1 and TRBJ2-7, with 11 bases that match TRBD2. The CDR3 consists of 16 residues. J was trimmed by 6 bases and V by 4 bases; bases with no gene match: 12. Germline V gene sequence: CDR1 SGHRS, CDR2 YFSETQ.

The chain couples TRBV2 to TRBJ2-7; tentative D call: TRBD1 (6 bases). V lost 3 bases to trimming and J lost 7 bases, with 16 bases between them. The germline gives CDR1 SNHLY, CDR2 FYNNEI. This CDR3 has 14 amino acids. CDR3 sequence reads: CASSEFRGPREQYF. DNA of the CDR3: TGTGCCAGCAGTGAGTTCAGGGGCCCGAGGGAGCAGTACTTC.

The chain links TRBV4-1 to TRBJ1-3, with 7 bases identical to TRBD1. Germline CDR1 is MGHRA and CDR2 is YSYEKL. The CDR3 is 18 residues long. J lost 0 bases, V lost 3 bases, and 11 bases had no gene match. CDR3 nucleotides: TGCGCCAGCAGCCATCTTCCCGGACAGGCCTTCTCTGGAAACACCATATATTTT. Its protein product is CASSHLPGQAFSGNTIYF.

The V and J genes are TRBV11-2 and TRBJ1-1; D is undetermined. This CDR3 region has 16 residues. The V gene lost 0 bases and the J gene lost 1 base, with 12 bases spanning the gap. Germline V lookup: CDR1 SGHAT, CDR2 FQNNGV. The CDR3 bases are TGTGCCAGCAGCTTAGATCCCCTAACAGCGAACACTGAAGCTTTCTTT. It specifies CASSLDPLTANTEAFF.